The T cell receptor (beta chain) described here comes from a study of CD8 T cells in ankylosing spondylitis. Notes on the study in general: In synovial fluid and blood from reactive arthritis, some motif variants were previously reported. Characteristic of ankylosing spondylitis blood, it appeared, was a TCR beta motif comprising fewer than 10 highly homologous variants. According to the report, clones linked to the disease were significantly enriched in matched synovial fluid samples taken from ankylosing spondylitis patients.

With regard to this clonotype: Its antigen is unknown.

Using quantitative 5'-RACE with molecular barcodes, the authors made TCR beta libraries. From the 5' RACE reads, TCRdb called clonotypes with MiXCR, one entry per CDR3 protein. The sample records 150,000 to 250,000 distinct CDR3 sequences, roughly 13% being singletons. Unmatched junction bases numbered 14, after V lost 6 bases and J lost 7 bases. Germline V CDR1 and CDR2: SGHKS, YYEKEE (reference sequence). CDR3 size: 15 residues. The chain joins TRBV5-5 to TRBJ2-7; TRBD1 aligns across 9 bases. Sample: blood, either unsorted or a sorted T cell fraction (not recorded which). The receptor comes from a male donor with ankylosing spondylitis or in good health (not recorded which). CDR3 sequence reads: CASNDPGQGIEEQYF. DNA of the CDR3: TGTGCCAGCAACGACCCGGGACAGGGAATTGAAGAGCAGTACTTC.